This TCR beta chain comes out of a study of T cell repertoires in cytomegalovirus infection. Study-wide background: Matching HLA type, along with CMV infection, was indicated by public TCR beta signatures.

TCRdb re-called the reads through MiXCR, storing one row per CDR3 protein. The table lists hundreds of thousands of distinct CDR3 sequences, more than 30% of them singletons. Details on this clonotype: Its antigen remains unidentified.

General observations from the study: Ex vivo responses were dominated by HLA-C-restricted CMV-specific TCR beta clonotypes.

The origin of this receptor is a human donor in good health (CMV status not recorded). Some clones in this sample may be carry-over from other donors' samples. The sequenced sample was cultured PBMCs, obtained from culture after CMV antigen stimulation.

Here the CDR3 reads CASSAAGGRNEQFF. CDR3 DNA: TGTGCCAGCTCCGCCGCGGGAGGGCGGAATGAGCAGTTCTTC. This sequence joins TRBV12-3 or TRBV12-4 and TRBJ2-1; 9 bases match TRBD2. The CDR3 totals 14 residues. V trimming: 8 bases; J trimming: 7 bases; junction bases outside the gene matches: 9.